The 2 T cell receptor beta chains below all came from one sample that was sequenced in a study of blood T cell repertoires in COVID-19. Some clones are missing from TCRdb's copy, which holds only in-frame ones; the method was immunoSEQ multiplex PCR. The sample contains 150,000 to 200,000 clones, around 86% of which appear only once. The specimen was peripheral blood. Source of these receptors: a man in his 70s with acute or convalescent COVID-19.

On this clone itself: The same CDR3 can be traced to other DNA sequences in this sample. The chain has TRBV5-1 and TRBJ2-1; 12 bases match TRBD2. Germline CDR1 is SGHRS and CDR2 is YFSETQ. V lost 4 bases, J lost 3 bases, and 2 bases stayed unmatched. This CDR3 is built from 15 residues. Written as DNA, the CDR3 is TGCGCCAGCAGCCCGACTAGCGGGAGCTACAATGAGCAGTTCTTC. Its translation: CASSPTSGSYNEQFF.

The chain carries TRBV5-4 and TRBJ1-4, with D possibly being TRBD1 (6 bases). The CDR3 contains 16 residues. Germline loops: CDR1 SGHNT, CDR2 YYREEE (reference sequence). The ends were cut back, 2 bases at V and 6 bases at J, with 17 bases in the middle. The CDR3 DNA reads TGTGCCAGCAGCTTAGGGGGAGGGCGGGCGGATGAAAAACTGTTTTTT. Protein sequence: CASSLGGGRADEKLFF. Drawing the rest from reference TRBV5-4 and TRBJ1-4, the complete variable domain is ETGVTQSPTHLIKTRGQQVTLRCSSQSGHNTVSWYQQALGQGPQFIFQYYREEENGRGNFPPRFSGLQFPNYSSELNVNALELDDSALYLCASSLGGGRADEKLFFGSGTQLSVL.